This TCR beta chain was captured by sequencing in a study of T-cell reconstitution after alpha-beta-depleted transplantation in children. Regarding the study as a whole: Some patients owed their high day-60 TCRbeta diversity to surviving recipient T cells and thymic progenitors. Two months or so post-transplant, alpha-beta T cells reportedly derived from several hundred expanded graft clones. Counts and diversity of T cells one year after transplant came mostly from newly produced T cells.

This clonotype was seen repeatedly, ten times or more. Its matching antigen is unknown. Trimming left V 7 bases short and J 1 base short, with 12 bases between. This CDR3 has 13 amino acids. Germline V gene data show CDR1 as DFQATT and CDR2 as SNEGSKA (reference sequence). Using unique molecular identifiers, the investigators prepared the TCRbeta library. TCRdb called the PCR reads again in MiXCR, with one record for every CDR3 protein. The sample lists over 90,000 distinct CDR3 sequences, around 7% occurring once. The material sequenced was PBMCs, taken before TCRalphabeta/CD19-depleted stem cell transplant. J is TRBJ2-3 and V is TRBV20-1; D may match TRBD1 or TRBD2 (5 bases each). The sequence derives from a boy between 2 and 15 years old with acute lymphoblastic leukemia, due to receive a stem cell transplant. Here the CDR3 reads CSVQRGGTDTQYF. The CDR3, as DNA: TGCAGTGTTCAGCGAGGGGGCACAGATACGCAGTATTTT.